Each of the 27 T cell receptor beta chains below was sequenced from the same sample in a study of regulatory T cells in long-lasting Graves disease. As to time point: newly diagnosed GD, antithyroid drugs for less than 3 months. Preparation of the TCR library used RNA extracted from PBMCs. Researchers made TCR beta libraries by using iRepertoire HTBI primers and running Arm-PCR on CDR3 regions. TCRdb called the multiplex PCR reads again in MiXCR, with one record for every CDR3 protein. The repertoire includes 450,000 to 700,000 distinct CDR3 sequences, about 13% of them detected once, and roughly a tenth sits in the top ten. These records were also assigned to another study, of T cells in Graves' hyperthyroidism and ophthalmopathy.

The sample was peripheral blood mononuclear cells (PBMCs), taken at new diagnosis, from a patient treated with antithyroid drugs. These receptors were obtained from a man younger than 40 with Graves disease.

At least ten counts were recorded for this clonotype. This chain links TRBV20-1 with TRBJ2-1; D possibly uses TRBD1 or TRBD2 (6 bases each). Germline V lookup: CDR1 DFQATT, CDR2 SNEGSKA (reference sequence). V was trimmed by 3 bases and J by 9 bases, leaving 21 bases between them. The CDR3 runs to 15 residues. The CDR3, as DNA: TGCAGTGCTAGGAATAGAGAGGGGGGAAGGGGTGAGCAGTTCTTC. It encodes CSARNREGGRGEQFF.

For this clonotype: This could be a read error, since a much larger clone is one nucleotide away. V usage is TRBV19 and J usage is TRBJ1-2; D uncertain. The length of the CDR3 is 13 residues. CDR1 and CDR2 from the germline V gene are LNHDA and SQIVND (reference sequence). Trimming left V 9 bases short and J 8 bases short, with 19 bases between. CDR3: CASRHGGIRGYTF. The CDR3, as DNA: TGTGCCAGCCGCCACGGAGGCATCAGGGGCTACACCTTC.

This clonotype was counted many times. This chain uses TRBV29-1 with TRBJ2-3; D perhaps matches TRBD1 (6 bases). CDR3 size: 14 residues. Germline CDR1 and CDR2: SQVTM and ANQGSEA. With 7 bases removed from V and 2 bases from J, the gap between germline ends came to 16 bases. CDR3 DNA: TGCAGCGGAACCCGGGACACCAACACAGATACGCAGTATTTT. This encodes CSGTRDTNTDTQYF.

Note on this clonotype: It may be a read error: a sequence one base away is much more abundant. The chain combines TRBV24-1 with TRBJ2-5, with D possibly TRBD2 on 5 matching bases. V lost 5 bases, J lost 4 bases, and 16 bases lay in between. This CDR3 is built from 15 residues. The germline gives CDR1 KGHDR, CDR2 SFDVKD. CDR3 sequence reads: CATSANRAGVETQYF. The CDR3 region has the DNA TGTGCCACCAGTGCCAACCGGGCCGGGGTAGAGACCCAGTACTTC.

This clonotype showed up just a few times. CDR3 DNA sequence: TGTGCCAGCAGCTTGGAGGCGGGAGTTGTCCAAGAGACCCAGTACTTC. The encoded protein is CASSLEAGVVQETQYF. The chain joins TRBV5-6 to TRBJ2-5, with 7 bases identical to TRBD2. Per the germline V gene, CDR1 is SGHDT and CDR2 is YYEEEE. CDR3 length equals 16 residues. The trim removed 0 bases at V and 1 base at J, leaving 6 bases unmatched.

This clonotype appeared a few times. The gene calls are TRBV30 and TRBJ2-7, with a weak D call TRBD1 (5 bases). Trimming stripped 8 bases from V and 6 bases from J, with 11 bases between. Looked up from germline, CDR1 is GTSNPN and CDR2 is SVGIG (reference sequence). The CDR3 is 10 residues long. CDR3 residues: CALLRGEQYF. The CDR3, as DNA: TGTGCCCTCCTAAGGGGCGAGCAGTACTTC. Combining the CDR3 with reference TRBV30 and TRBJ2-7 gives the whole variable domain SQTIHQWPATLVQPVGSPLSLECTVEGTSNPNLYWYRQAAGRGLQLLFYSVGIGQISSEVPQNLSASRPQDRQFILSSKKLLLSDSGFYLCALLRGEQYFGPGTRLTVT.

This clonotype was seen many times. The chain recombines TRBV28 with TRBJ1-1; no clear D gene. From germline, CDR1 is MDHEN and CDR2 SYDVKM. The CDR3 runs to 12 residues. V lost 3 bases and J 4 bases, leaving 6 bases between the germline ends. The CDR3 loop reads CASSLGFTEAFF. CDR3 in DNA: TGTGCCAGCAGTTTGGGGTTCACTGAAGCTTTCTTT.

The chain combines TRBV19 with TRBJ2-7, with 9 nucleotides matching TRBD2. Germline CDR1 is LNHDA and CDR2 is SQIVND (reference sequence). The V and J ends lost 5 bases and 3 bases, in that order; junction bases with no gene match: 11. The CDR3 sequence is 16 residues long. DNA of the CDR3: TGTGCCAGTAGTGCCCTTAGCGGGAGTGGGGGCTACGAGCAGTACTTC. Translating it yields CASSALSGSGGYEQYF.

This clonotype was counted between two and nine times. The CDR3 DNA reads as TGTGCCAGCTCACCAGAACCTGTTTGGGAGACCCAGTACTTC. This gives the protein CASSPEPVWETQYF. J is TRBJ2-5 and V is TRBV18, with D unresolved. CDR3 length equals 14 residues. Trimming took off 2 bases at V and 5 bases at J, with 12 bases between the two ends. Germline-derived CDR1 and CDR2 are KGHSH and LQKENI.

The chain has TRBV10-1 and TRBJ2-3; D remains unclear. The germline V and J ends were trimmed by 3 bases and 8 bases, with 15 bases remaining between them. The CDR3 is 14 amino acids. CDR1 is WNHNN and CDR2 is SYGVQD in the germline V gene (reference sequence). The CDR3 coding sequence is TGCGCCAGCAGTGACCGGGCCCCCGAAGGTACGCAGTATTTT. This translates into CASSDRAPEGTQYF.

This clonotype was counted many times. The V gene is TRBV11-2, the J gene TRBJ2-3, with 7 bases matching TRBD2. Germline V gene lookup returns CDR1 SGHAT and CDR2 FQNNGV. With 4 bases clipped from V and 1 base from J, the junction kept 14 bases outside the gene matches. The CDR3 is made up of 18 amino acids. The CDR3 coding sequence is TGTGCCAGCAGCTCTAAGGGGACCCGGGACTACCGCACAGATACGCAGTATTTT. The encoded protein is CASSSKGTRDYRTDTQYF.

The J gene is TRBJ2-1, the V gene TRBV6-4; no definite D call. The V gene lost 5 bases and the J gene lost 1 base, with 15 bases spanning the gap. The CDR3 sequence is 16 residues long. CDR1 is MRHNA, CDR2 SNTAGT, per germline. DNA for the CDR3: TGTGCCAGCAGTTGCTCTCCCCCCAAATCCTACAATGAGCAGTTCTTC. Its translation: CASSCSPPKSYNEQFF.

The sample holds many counts of this clonotype. The rearrangement uses TRBV18 and TRBJ1-1; D perhaps matches TRBD1 (5 bases). CDR1 and CDR2 (germline): KGHSH, LQKENI. The CDR3 spans 13 residues. Trimming pared 8 bases from V and 0 bases from J, leaving 10 bases between. CDR3 protein: CASGGAMNTEAFF. Written as DNA, the CDR3 is TGTGCCAGCGGGGGAGCCATGAACACTGAAGCTTTCTTT.

This clonotype was counted ten times or more. This chain uses TRBV11-2 with TRBJ2-3; TRBD2 agrees at 9 bases. The DNA end favors TRBJ2-5, so the J call may be wrong. CDR1 SGHAT and CDR2 FQNNGV come from the germline V gene. CDR3 length: 13 amino acids. The CDR3 protein is CASSISGRETQYF. The CDR3 nucleotides are TGTGCCAGCAGCATTAGCGGGAGAGAGACCCAGTACTTC.

The sample holds many counts of this clonotype. The chain is built from TRBV12-3 or TRBV12-4 and TRBJ2-7; 8 bases agree with TRBD1. V lost 7 bases and J lost 8; bases outside the gene matches: 10. This CDR3 has 13 amino acids. CDR3: CASTADRAMKQYF. CDR3 bases: TGTGCCAGCACCGCGGACAGGGCGATGAAGCAGTACTTC.

The chain has TRBV19 and TRBJ1-1; the match to TRBD1 covers 8 bases. The CDR3 totals 15 residues. With 4 bases clipped from V and 5 bases from J, the junction kept 9 bases outside the gene matches. CDR1 LNHDA and CDR2 SQIVND come from the germline V gene (reference sequence). CDR3 coding DNA: TGTGCCAGTAGTAACCCTCGACAGGGGCTGACTGAAGCTTTCTTT. Protein sequence: CASSNPRQGLTEAFF.

This clonotype was picked up many times. The V call is TRBV20-1, the J call TRBJ2-7, with TRBD1 matching 11 bases. The germline V gene encodes CDR1 DFQATT and CDR2 SNEGSKA (reference sequence). Trimming cost V 0 bases and J 3 bases; bases outside gene matches: 7. The CDR3 spans 16 residues. For the CDR3, the DNA is TGCAGTGCTAGAGATTCGGGACAGGGGGGATACTACGAGCAGTACTTC. Residues: CSARDSGQGGYYEQYF.

This clonotype was picked up many times. The CDR3 DNA is TGTGCCAGCAGTTTAGCGGTCTGGGAGGGGTTGGGCTACACCTTC. Translation: CASSLAVWEGLGYTF. J is TRBJ1-2 and V is TRBV12-3 or TRBV12-4, with a weak D call TRBD1 (5 bases). This CDR3 has 15 amino acids. Trimming removed 0 bases from V and 8 bases from J, with 16 bases in between.

The chain employs TRBV27 and TRBJ2-7; weak D call: TRBD1 (5 bases). Germline V gene data show CDR1 as MNHEY and CDR2 as SMNVEV (reference sequence). V lost 4 bases and J 3 bases, leaving 13 bases between the germline ends. This CDR3 spans 14 amino acids. CDR3 in DNA: TGTGCCAGCAGTTCATCCCTCCAGGGCTACGAGCAGTACTTC. Translated: CASSSSLQGYEQYF.

This clonotype was counted between two and nine times. This chain connects TRBV11-1 to TRBJ2-7; a weak D match, TRBD2 (6 bases). In germline, CDR1 is SGHAT, CDR2 FQDESV (reference sequence). The CDR3 has 17 amino acids. Trimming removed 0 bases at V and 4 bases at J, with 19 bases between. The CDR3 spells CASSLARTETGAYEQYF. CDR3 DNA sequence: TGTGCCAGCAGCTTAGCCCGGACGGAAACGGGAGCGTACGAGCAGTACTTC.

A few counts support this clonotype. The chain combines TRBV6-1 with TRBJ2-5; 12 nucleotides match TRBD2. Germline V gene lookup returns CDR1 MNHNS and CDR2 SASEGT. The CDR3 has 13 amino acids. V lost 6 bases and J lost 11; bases outside the gene matches: 7. The chain's CDR3 is CASSQRTSGIQYF. The CDR3 nucleotides are TGTGCCAGCAGCCAGAGGACTAGCGGGATTCAGTACTTC.

The J gene is TRBJ1-5, the V gene TRBV27; D gene ambiguous. The CDR3 is 13 residues long. Germline V gene lookup returns CDR1 MNHEY and CDR2 SMNVEV (reference sequence). Trimming stripped 5 bases from V and 6 bases from J, with 11 bases between. CDR3 amino acids: CASSPGRIQPQHF. In DNA, the CDR3 is TGTGCCAGCAGTCCCGGGAGGATTCAGCCCCAGCATTTT.

The CDR3 is CSANEGRYNSPLHF. CDR3 DNA: TGCAGTGCTAATGAGGGACGGTATAATTCACCCCTCCACTTT. The chain carries TRBV20-1 and TRBJ1-6, with D perhaps matching TRBD1 (5 bases). Germline V CDR1 and CDR2: DFQATT, SNEGSKA (reference sequence). V lost 4 bases and J 4 bases, leaving 11 bases between the germline ends. The CDR3 is 14 amino acids.

CDR3 amino acids: CASSPQTSGLLYEQYF. In DNA, the CDR3 is TGTGCCAGCAGCCCACAAACTAGCGGATTACTCTACGAGCAGTACTTC. V is TRBV7-9 and J is TRBJ2-7; 8 positions match TRBD2. This CDR3 has 16 residues. The germline gives CDR1 SEHNR, CDR2 FQNEAQ (reference sequence). V dropped 5 bases and J dropped 3; count of bases not matched to a gene: 12.

Here the CDR3 reads CASSYSISDYYGYTF. The CDR3 coding sequence is TGTGCCAGCAGTTACTCGATCTCCGACTACTATGGCTACACCTTC. The chain employs TRBV2 and TRBJ1-2; no clear D gene. Germline V lookup: CDR1 SNHLY, CDR2 FYNNEI. Trimming removed 5 bases from V and 3 bases from J, with 16 bases in between. The CDR3 loop spans 15 amino acids.

This clonotype was detected only a few times. J is TRBJ2-7 and V is TRBV11-1; 12 bases agree with TRBD2. The germline CDR1 and CDR2 sequences are SGHAT and FQDESV (reference sequence). The CDR3 sequence is 16 residues long. Trimming cost V 8 bases and J 4 bases; bases outside gene matches: 12. CDR3 region: CASGETSGSLGYEQYF. For the CDR3, the DNA is TGTGCCAGCGGAGAGACTAGCGGGAGTCTGGGGTACGAGCAGTACTTC.

This clonotype was seen a handful of times. The rearrangement links TRBV12-3 or TRBV12-4 to TRBJ2-1; 14 bases align to TRBD2. Losses at the gene ends were 5 bases for V and 14 bases for J; bases not matched to a gene: 11. This CDR3 comprises 15 residues. This CDR3 is CASSPTSGGGFGEFF. The CDR3 nucleotides read TGTGCCAGCAGTCCGACTAGCGGGGGGGGATTTGGGGAGTTCTTC.